A selection of T cell receptor beta chains follows, all from one sample in a study of blood T cells in healthy people across ages. One entry per CDR3 protein results from TCRdb running MiXCR on the 5' RACE reads. Among about 970,000 distinct CDR3 sequences listed, roughly half were seen once. The material sequenced was blood. The receptors here all came from an older woman in good health. Both conserved end residues are part of each CDR3. The order of the fields is V gene, J gene, clone size, CDR3 protein. Clone size is given for some rows only: seen once, a few or many times, or a class if the clone is expanded.

>TRBV28|TRBJ2-1|once
CASIGARAGNNEQFF
>TRBV6-4|TRBJ2-1|once
CASSDQAGGVEQFF
>TRBV13|TRBJ2-4|few
CASSVVLNGRALGAKNIQYF
>TRBV20-1|TRBJ2-7|-
CSARAADDNEQYF
>TRBV6-5|TRBJ1-1|-
CASRLSNTEAFF
>TRBV28|TRBJ2-5|-
CASSFGLEETQYF
>TRBV20-1|TRBJ2-3|-
CSAALGGQGIVAQYF
>TRBV12-3/TRBV12-4|TRBJ2-5|-
CASSPYQGQQYF
>TRBV7-3|TRBJ2-6|-
CASSPDRLSGANVLTF
>TRBV29-1|TRBJ2-3|-
CSVRVTGGTDTQYF
>TRBV6-6|TRBJ2-1|-
CASSHGAGRMFF
>TRBV20-1|TRBJ1-5|-
CSARSPGQGRRQPQHF
>TRBV12-3/TRBV12-4|TRBJ2-7|-
CASSFSGRGYEQYF
>TRBV7-9|TRBJ2-7|once
CASSGVDGYEQYF
>TRBV7-9|TRBJ2-1|few
CASSLTGVQGNEQFF
>TRBV15|TRBJ1-2|-
CATSRGAAYGYTF
>TRBV10-3|TRBJ2-7|few
CAISARATYEQYF
>TRBV30|TRBJ2-7|few
CAWSVQGAYEQYF
>TRBV7-2|TRBJ2-5|few
CASSLALQGAETQYF
>TRBV6-5|TRBJ2-7|-
CSVRPAGGSYEQYF
>TRBV27|TRBJ1-1|-
CASSKGPEAFF
>TRBV12-3/TRBV12-4|TRBJ2-7|-
CASSFEFNSYEQYF
>TRBV2|TRBJ2-5|-
CAGPGLAGGRETQYF
>TRBV3-1|TRBJ2-7|-
CASNQGPITGYSYEQYF
>TRBV20-1|-|-
CSALRPTGPHEQYF
>TRBV27|TRBJ1-6|-
CASSDILGSSPLHF
>TRBV2|TRBJ2-7|-
CASSEGGGIYEQYF
>TRBV12-3/TRBV12-4|TRBJ1-1|-
CASNLPGRGPNTEAFF
>TRBV7-9|TRBJ2-5|-
CASSSPDTGWQETQYF
>TRBV5-1|-|-
CASSKLAGSEQFF
>TRBV20-1|TRBJ1-6|few
CSAKGQGNSPLHF
>TRBV7-2|TRBJ2-7|many
CASRRTSGPYEQYF
>TRBV20-1|TRBJ2-1|-
CSARATGSYNEQFF
>TRBV10-3|TRBJ2-1|-
CAISAPAVEHNEQFF
>TRBV6-5|TRBJ2-7|few
CASKISGEDLNEQYF
>TRBV29-1|TRBJ2-1|-
CSVVGAFEYNEQFF
>TRBV2|TRBJ2-4|-
CASSELAGNIQYF
>TRBV20-1|TRBJ2-2|-
CSAELPLAGRFAGELFF
>TRBV28|TRBJ2-7|-
CASSLVFGAGGAYEQYF
>TRBV3-1|TRBJ2-7|-
CASSQALGGTGSYEQYF
>TRBV12-3/TRBV12-4|TRBJ1-2|many
CASSPTGQGIYGYTF
>TRBV2|TRBJ1-2|-
CASSAGGDYGYTF
>TRBV14|TRBJ2-7|-
CASSPNPTNLRGIFYEQYF
>TRBV2|TRBJ2-5|-
CASSARLAGLEQYF
>TRBV28|TRBJ2-7|-
CASSPGYREQYF
>TRBV5-5|TRBJ2-5|once
CASSATGIGLEQYF
>TRBV20-1|TRBJ1-1|-
CNARGGGTANTEAFF
>TRBV7-6|TRBJ1-4|-
CASSRIRAGGRSNEKLFF
>TRBV14|TRBJ2-7|-
CASSPGLYTDEQYF
>TRBV28|TRBJ2-3|-
CASKATSETQYF
>TRBV27|TRBJ1-2|few
CASSLGPGDYGYTF
>TRBV10-3|TRBJ2-3|few
CAISERSGSTDTQYF
>TRBV19|TRBJ1-1|-
CASSMNTEAFF
>TRBV28|TRBJ2-1|-
CASQPSRGTSVLESYNEQFF